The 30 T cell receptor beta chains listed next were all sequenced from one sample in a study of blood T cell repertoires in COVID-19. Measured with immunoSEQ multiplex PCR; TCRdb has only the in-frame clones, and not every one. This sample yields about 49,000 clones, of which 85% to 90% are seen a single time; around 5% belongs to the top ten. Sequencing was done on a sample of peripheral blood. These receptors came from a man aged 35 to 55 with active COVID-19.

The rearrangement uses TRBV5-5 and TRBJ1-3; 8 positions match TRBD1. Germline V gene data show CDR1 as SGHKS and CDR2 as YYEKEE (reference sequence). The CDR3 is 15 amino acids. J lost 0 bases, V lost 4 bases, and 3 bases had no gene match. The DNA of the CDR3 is TGTGCCAGCAGCCGCGACAGGGGCTCTGGAAACACCATATATTTT. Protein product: CASSRDRGSGNTIYF. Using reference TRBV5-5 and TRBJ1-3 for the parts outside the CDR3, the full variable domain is DAGVTQSPTHLIKTRGQQVTLRCSPISGHKSVSWYQQVLGQGPQFIFQYYEKEERGRGNFPDRFSARQFPNYSSELNVNALLLGDSALYLCASSRDRGSGNTIYFGEGSWLTVV.

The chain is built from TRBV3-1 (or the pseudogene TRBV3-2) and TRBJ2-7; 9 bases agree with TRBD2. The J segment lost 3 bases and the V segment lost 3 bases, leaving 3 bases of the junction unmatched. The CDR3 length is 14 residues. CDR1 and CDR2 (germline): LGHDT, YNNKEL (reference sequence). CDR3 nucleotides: TGTGCCAGCAGCCACCTAGCGGGAATCTACGAGCAGTACTTC. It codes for CASSHLAGIYEQYF.

CDR3 region: CASSLRLDQETQYF. For the CDR3, the DNA is TGTGCCAGCAGTTTAAGGCTAGATCAAGAGACCCAGTACTTC. The gene calls are TRBV28 and TRBJ2-5; unclear D gene. Trimming cost V 2 bases and J 2 bases, with 9 bases left between them. CDR1 is MDHEN and CDR2 is SYDVKM in the germline V gene. The CDR3 has 14 amino acids.

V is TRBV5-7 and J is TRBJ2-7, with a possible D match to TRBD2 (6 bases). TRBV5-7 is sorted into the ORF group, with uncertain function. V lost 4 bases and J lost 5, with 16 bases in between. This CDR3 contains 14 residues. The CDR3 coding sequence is TGTGCCAGCAGCCACCGGGACTCCGGGCACGAGCAGTACTTC. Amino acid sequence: CASSHRDSGHEQYF.

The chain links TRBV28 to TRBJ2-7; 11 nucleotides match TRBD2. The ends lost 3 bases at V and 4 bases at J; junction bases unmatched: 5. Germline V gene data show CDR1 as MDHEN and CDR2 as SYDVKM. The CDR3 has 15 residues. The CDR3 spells CASSFLAGGRYEQYF. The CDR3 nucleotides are TGTGCCAGCAGTTTTCTAGCGGGAGGTAGATACGAGCAGTACTTC.

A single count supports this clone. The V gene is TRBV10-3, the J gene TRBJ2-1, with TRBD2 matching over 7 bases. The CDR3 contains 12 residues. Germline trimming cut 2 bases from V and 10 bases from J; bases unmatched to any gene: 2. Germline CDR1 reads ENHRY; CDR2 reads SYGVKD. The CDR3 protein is CAISETSAEQFF. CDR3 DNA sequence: TGTGCCATCAGTGAGACTAGCGCGGAGCAGTTCTTC.

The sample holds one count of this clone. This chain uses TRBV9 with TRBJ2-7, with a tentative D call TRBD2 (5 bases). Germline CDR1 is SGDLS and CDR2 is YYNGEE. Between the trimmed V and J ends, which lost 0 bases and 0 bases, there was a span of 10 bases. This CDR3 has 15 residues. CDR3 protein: CASSVDPGSSYEQYF. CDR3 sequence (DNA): TGTGCCAGCAGCGTAGATCCGGGGAGCTCCTACGAGCAGTACTTC.

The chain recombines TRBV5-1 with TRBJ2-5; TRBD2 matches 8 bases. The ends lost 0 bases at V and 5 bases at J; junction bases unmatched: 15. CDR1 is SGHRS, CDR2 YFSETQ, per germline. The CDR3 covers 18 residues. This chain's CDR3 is CASSLVGSGSGLWETQYF. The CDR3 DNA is TGCGCCAGCAGCTTGGTAGGCAGCGGGAGTGGGTTATGGGAGACCCAGTACTTC.

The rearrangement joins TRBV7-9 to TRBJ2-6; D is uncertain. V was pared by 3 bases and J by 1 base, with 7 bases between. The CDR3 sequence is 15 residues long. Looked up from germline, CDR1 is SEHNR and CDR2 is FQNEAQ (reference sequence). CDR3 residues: CASSFPQSGANVLTF. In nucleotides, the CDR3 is TGTGCCAGCAGCTTTCCACAGTCTGGGGCCAACGTCCTGACTTTC.

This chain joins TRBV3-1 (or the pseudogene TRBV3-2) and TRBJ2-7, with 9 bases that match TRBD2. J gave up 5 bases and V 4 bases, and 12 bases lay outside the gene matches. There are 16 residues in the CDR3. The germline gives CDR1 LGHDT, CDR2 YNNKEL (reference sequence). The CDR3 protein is CASSPWGVAGDDEQYF. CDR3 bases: TGTGCCAGCAGCCCCTGGGGTGTAGCGGGAGACGACGAGCAGTACTTC.

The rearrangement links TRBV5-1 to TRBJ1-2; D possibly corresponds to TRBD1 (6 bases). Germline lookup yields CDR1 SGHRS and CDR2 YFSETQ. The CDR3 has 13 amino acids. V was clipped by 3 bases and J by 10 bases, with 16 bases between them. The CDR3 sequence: CASSWAGEGNYTF. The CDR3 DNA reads TGCGCCAGCAGCTGGGCAGGGGAGGGAAACTACACCTTC.

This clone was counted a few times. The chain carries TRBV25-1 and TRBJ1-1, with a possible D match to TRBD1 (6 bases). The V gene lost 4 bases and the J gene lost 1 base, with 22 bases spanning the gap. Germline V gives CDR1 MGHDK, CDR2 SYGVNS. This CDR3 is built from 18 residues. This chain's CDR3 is CASSVWERGNTRNTEAFF. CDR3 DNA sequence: TGTGCCAGCAGTGTCTGGGAGAGGGGGAATACTAGGAACACTGAAGCTTTCTTT.

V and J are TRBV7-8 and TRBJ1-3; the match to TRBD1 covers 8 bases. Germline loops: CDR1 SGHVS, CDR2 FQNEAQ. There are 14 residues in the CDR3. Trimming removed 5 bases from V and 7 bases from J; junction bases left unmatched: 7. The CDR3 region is CASSQDRVVNTIYF. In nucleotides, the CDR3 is TGTGCCAGCAGCCAGGACAGGGTGGTGAACACCATATATTTT.

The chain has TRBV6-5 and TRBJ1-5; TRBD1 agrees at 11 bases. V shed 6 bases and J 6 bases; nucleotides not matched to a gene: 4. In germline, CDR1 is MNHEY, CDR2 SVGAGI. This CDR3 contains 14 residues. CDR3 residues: CASSPGQGVQPQHF. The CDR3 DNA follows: TGTGCCAGCAGCCCGGGACAGGGGGTTCAGCCCCAGCATTTT.

The CDR3 DNA is TGTGCCAGCAGCTTTGACAGCAAGAACACTGAAGCTTTCTTT. Residues: CASSFDSKNTEAFF. The gene calls are TRBV9 and TRBJ1-1, with D perhaps TRBD1 (5 bases). The V end was cut by 4 bases, the J end by 1 base, with 11 bases between. Germline CDR1 SGDLS, CDR2 YYNGEE. CDR3 size: 14 residues.

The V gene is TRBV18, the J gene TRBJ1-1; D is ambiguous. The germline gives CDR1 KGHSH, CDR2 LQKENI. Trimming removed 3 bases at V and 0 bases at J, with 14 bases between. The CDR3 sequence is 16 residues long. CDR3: CASSPRERRMNTEAFF. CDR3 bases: TGTGCCAGCTCACCCCGGGAGAGAAGAATGAACACTGAAGCTTTCTTT.

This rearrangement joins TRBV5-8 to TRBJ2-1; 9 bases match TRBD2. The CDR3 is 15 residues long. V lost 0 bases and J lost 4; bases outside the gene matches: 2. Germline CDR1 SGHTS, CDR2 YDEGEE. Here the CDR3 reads CASSLGSGSYNEQFF. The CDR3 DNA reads TGTGCCAGCAGCTTGGGTAGCGGGAGTTACAATGAGCAGTTCTTC. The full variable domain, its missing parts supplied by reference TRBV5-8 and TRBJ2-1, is EAGVTQSPTHLIKTRGQQATLRCSPISGHTSVYWYQQALGLGLQFLLWYDEGEERNRGNFPPRFSGRQFPNYSSELNVNALELEDSALYLCASSLGSGSYNEQFFGPGTRLTVL.

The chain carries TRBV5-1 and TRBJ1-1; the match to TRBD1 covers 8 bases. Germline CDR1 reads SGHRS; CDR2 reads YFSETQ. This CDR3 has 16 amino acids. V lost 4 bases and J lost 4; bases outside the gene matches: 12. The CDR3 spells CASSPRWGGTGTEAFF. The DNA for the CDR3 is TGCGCCAGCAGCCCTCGTTGGGGGGGGACAGGCACTGAAGCTTTCTTT.

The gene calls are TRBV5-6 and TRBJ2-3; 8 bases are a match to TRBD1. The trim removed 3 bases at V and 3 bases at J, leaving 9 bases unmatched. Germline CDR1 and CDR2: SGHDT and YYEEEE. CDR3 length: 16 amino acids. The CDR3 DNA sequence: TGTGCCAGCAGCTACTACGGACAGGGCGGGACAGATACGCAGTATTTT. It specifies CASSYYGQGGTDTQYF.

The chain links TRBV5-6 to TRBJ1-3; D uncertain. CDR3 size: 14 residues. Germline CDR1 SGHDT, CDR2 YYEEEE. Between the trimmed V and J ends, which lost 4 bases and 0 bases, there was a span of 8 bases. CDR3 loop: CASSAHSSGNTIYF. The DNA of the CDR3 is TGTGCCAGCAGCGCACACAGCTCTGGAAACACCATATATTTT. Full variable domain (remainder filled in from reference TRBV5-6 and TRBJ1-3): DAGVTQSPTHLIKTRGQQVTLRCSPKSGHDTVSWYQQALGQGPQFIFQYYEEEERQRGNFPDRFSGHQFPNYSSELNVNALLLGDSALYLCASSAHSSGNTIYFGEGSWLTVV.

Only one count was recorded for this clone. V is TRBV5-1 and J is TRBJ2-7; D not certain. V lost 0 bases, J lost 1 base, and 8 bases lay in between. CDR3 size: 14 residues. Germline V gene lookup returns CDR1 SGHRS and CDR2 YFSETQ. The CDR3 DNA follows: TGCGCCAGCAGCTTGGGGCTCCTGTCCTACGAGCAGTACTTC. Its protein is CASSLGLLSYEQYF.

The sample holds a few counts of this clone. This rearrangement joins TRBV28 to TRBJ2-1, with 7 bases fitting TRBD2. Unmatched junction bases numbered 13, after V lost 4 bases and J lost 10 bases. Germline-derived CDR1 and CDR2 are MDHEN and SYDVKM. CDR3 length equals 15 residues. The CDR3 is CASSYLDGTNHEQFF. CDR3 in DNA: TGTGCCAGCAGTTACCTGGATGGGACTAACCACGAGCAGTTCTTC. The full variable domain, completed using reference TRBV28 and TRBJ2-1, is DVKVTQSSRYLVKRTGEKVFLECVQDMDHENMFWYRQDPGLGLRLIYFSYDVKMKEKGDIPEGYSVSREKKERFSLILESASTNQTSMYLCASSYLDGTNHEQFFGPGTRLTVL.

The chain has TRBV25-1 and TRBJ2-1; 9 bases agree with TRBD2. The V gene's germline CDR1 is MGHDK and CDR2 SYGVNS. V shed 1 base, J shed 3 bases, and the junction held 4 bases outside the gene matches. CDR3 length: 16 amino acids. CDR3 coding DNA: TGTGCCAGCAGTGAATTAGCGGGAGAAGACTACAATGAGCAGTTCTTC. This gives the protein CASSELAGEDYNEQFF.

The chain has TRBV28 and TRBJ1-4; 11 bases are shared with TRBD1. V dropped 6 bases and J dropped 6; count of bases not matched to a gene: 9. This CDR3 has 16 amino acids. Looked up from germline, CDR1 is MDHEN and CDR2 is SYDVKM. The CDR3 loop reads CASSPDRGPEDEKLFF. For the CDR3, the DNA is TGTGCCAGCAGCCCGGACAGGGGGCCGGAAGATGAAAAACTGTTTTTT. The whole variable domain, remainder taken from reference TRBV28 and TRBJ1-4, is DVKVTQSSRYLVKRTGEKVFLECVQDMDHENMFWYRQDPGLGLRLIYFSYDVKMKEKGDIPEGYSVSREKKERFSLILESASTNQTSMYLCASSPDRGPEDEKLFFGSGTQLSVL.

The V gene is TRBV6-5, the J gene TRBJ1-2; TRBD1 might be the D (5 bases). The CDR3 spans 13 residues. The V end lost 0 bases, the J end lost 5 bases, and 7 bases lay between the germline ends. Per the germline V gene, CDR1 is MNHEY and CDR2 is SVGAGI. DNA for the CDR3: TGTGCCAGCAGTTACTCGCCAGGGTATGGCTACACCTTC. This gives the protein CASSYSPGYGYTF.

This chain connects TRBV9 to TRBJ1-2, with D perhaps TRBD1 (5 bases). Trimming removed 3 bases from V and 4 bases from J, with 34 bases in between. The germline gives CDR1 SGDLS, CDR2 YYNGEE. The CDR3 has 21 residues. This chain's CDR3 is CASSGRLPTSWKDTGPYGYTF. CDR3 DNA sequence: TGTGCCAGCAGCGGGAGACTTCCTACGTCATGGAAGGACACCGGCCCCTATGGCTACACCTTC.

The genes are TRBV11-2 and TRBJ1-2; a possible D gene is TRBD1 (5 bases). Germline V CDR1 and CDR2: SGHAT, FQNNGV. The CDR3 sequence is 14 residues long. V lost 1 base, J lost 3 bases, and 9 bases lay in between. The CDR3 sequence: CASSLGPRDYGYTF. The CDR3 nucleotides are TGTGCCAGCAGCTTAGGGCCCAGGGACTATGGCTACACCTTC.

The CDR3 here is CSASRLYEQFF. CDR3 sequence (DNA): TGCAGTGCTAGCCGACTCTATGAGCAGTTCTTC. The chain is built from TRBV20-1 and TRBJ2-1; D remains unclear. Germline assignment: CDR1 DFQATT and CDR2 SNEGSKA (reference sequence). The CDR3 runs 11 residues. V lost 3 bases to trimming and J lost 8 bases, with 8 bases between them.

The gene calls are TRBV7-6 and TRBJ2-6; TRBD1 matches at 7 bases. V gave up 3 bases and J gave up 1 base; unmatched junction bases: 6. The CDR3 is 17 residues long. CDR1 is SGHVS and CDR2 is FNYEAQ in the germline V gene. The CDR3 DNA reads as TGTGCCAGCAGCTTCGACAGGGCAGTTTCTGGGGCCAACGTCCTGACTTTC. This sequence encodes CASSFDRAVSGANVLTF.

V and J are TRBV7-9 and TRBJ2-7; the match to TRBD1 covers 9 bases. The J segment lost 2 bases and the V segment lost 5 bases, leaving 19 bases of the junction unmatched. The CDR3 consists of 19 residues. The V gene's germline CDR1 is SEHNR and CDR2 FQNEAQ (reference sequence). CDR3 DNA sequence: TGTGCCAGCAGCCCGCACCCCCTCCATACAGGGGGCTTTGCCTACGAGCAGTACTTC. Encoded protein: CASSPHPLHTGGFAYEQYF.